These T cell receptor beta chains were read from a single sample in a study of T cells expressing NK-cell markers. From the 5' RACE reads, TCRdb lists one entry per CDR3 protein and no DNA. The listing contains hundreds of thousands of distinct CDR3 sequences. Sequenced input: blood T cells: a sorted CD56 or NKG2C T cell subset, CD4+ or CD8+ T cells, or bulk PBMC T cells (not recorded which). These receptor sequences come from a man aged 18-30 years in good health. CDR3s include the opening cysteine and the closing phenylalanine or tryptophan.

TRBV6-5	TRBJ1-3	CASSYSLSGASSGNTIYF
TRBV12-3/TRBV12-4	TRBJ2-7	CASSPRLAGVLHEQYF
TRBV29-1	TRBJ2-1	CSVEAARGRDNEQFF
TRBV12-5	TRBJ1-5	CASGLDQVWPQHF
TRBV29-1	TRBJ2-1	CSVALGGPAEQFF
TRBV6-2/TRBV6-3	TRBJ2-1	CASSYGTSYFYPEQFF
TRBV10-2	TRBJ2-7	CASSFHSALAGGDYEQYF
TRBV9	TRBJ2-5	CASSMGLAGGQETQYF
TRBV27	TRBJ2-7	CASSGVRGHEQYF
TRBV30	TRBJ2-2	CAWTAGRELITGELFF
TRBV20-1	TRBJ2-7	CSADRTGGSEQYF
TRBV21-1	TRBJ2-3	CASSKVAGTSTDTQYF
TRBV6-4	TRBJ2-1	CASSITGGKDYNEQFF
TRBV12-3/TRBV12-4	TRBJ1-5	CASSLETGEYQPQHF
TRBV10-2	TRBJ2-2	CASTMGLAGIWHTGELFF
TRBV7-6	TRBJ1-4	CASSLAGTAEKLFF
TRBV7-9	TRBJ2-1	CASSVDRLNEQFF
TRBV11-3	TRBJ2-1	CASSFLLDAYNEQFF
TRBV5-1	TRBJ2-1	CASSLRTGSNEQFF
TRBV5-1	TRBJ1-1	CASSLYEMNTEAFF
TRBV6-6	TRBJ2-1	CASSRVRGSEFF
TRBV5-1	TRBJ2-1	CASSSLGGIDNEQFF
TRBV28	TRBJ2-3	CASSLWGSGDTQYF
TRBV29-1	TRBJ2-2	CSVEEGLAGGSDTGELFF
TRBV6-2/TRBV6-3	TRBJ2-7	CASSSTVSYEQYF
TRBV27	TRBJ2-3	CATQVGGGTDTQYF
TRBV6-5	TRBJ2-5	CASSYSSGREETQYF
TRBV7-6	TRBJ2-2	CASSLKAGDPGELFF
TRBV20-1	TRBJ1-1	CSARAVPGPAGTEAFF
TRBV7-2	TRBJ2-2	CASSFSGPIGELFF
TRBV13	TRBJ1-1	CASSLSGGSNAEAFF